Presented here are 20 T cell receptor beta chains from one specimen sequenced in a study of blood T cell repertoires in COVID-19. The protocol was immunoSEQ multiplex PCR, while the TCRdb copy is restricted to in-frame clones and leaves out a portion. The table includes around 86,000 clones, 85% detected once. The sequenced material came from peripheral blood. These TCRs come from a man aged 80 or over with acute or convalescent COVID-19.

This chain joins TRBV9 and TRBJ2-3; D remains ambiguous. Germline V lookup: CDR1 SGDLS, CDR2 YYNGEE. The CDR3 is made up of 13 amino acids. The V end lost 0 bases, the J end lost 1 base, and 3 bases lay between the germline ends. CDR3 protein: CASSVVGTDTQYF. CDR3 sequence (DNA): TGTGCCAGCAGCGTAGTCGGCACAGATACGCAGTATTTT. The whole variable domain, remainder taken from reference TRBV9 and TRBJ2-3, is DSGVTQTPKHLITATGQRVTLRCSPRSGDLSVYWYQQSLDQGLQFLIQYYNGEERAKGNILERFSAQQFPDLHSELNLSSLELGDSALYFCASSVVGTDTQYFGPGTRLTVL.

The CDR3 loop reads CASTGSSNEQYF. CDR3 coding DNA: TGTGCCAGTACCGGGTCATCTAACGAGCAGTACTTC. The chain links TRBV27 to TRBJ2-7; D is uncertain. V lost 9 bases, J lost 5 bases, and 14 bases lay in between. Germline-derived CDR1 and CDR2 are MNHEY and SMNVEV (reference sequence). This CDR3 has 12 residues.

This sequence joins TRBV18 and TRBJ1-1; D is uncertain. Germline CDR1 reads KGHSH; CDR2 reads LQKENI. Trimming removed 3 bases at V and 4 bases at J, with 18 bases between. The CDR3 covers 16 residues. The DNA of the CDR3 is TGTGCCAGCTCACCTACCATCGACCTAGGAAGCACTGAAGCTTTCTTT. Translating gives CASSPTIDLGSTEAFF.

The rearrangement joins TRBV7-6 to TRBJ2-5; 7 bases are a match to TRBD2. Losses at the gene ends were 3 bases for V and 2 bases for J; bases not matched to a gene: 6. Germline V gives CDR1 SGHVS, CDR2 FNYEAQ. The CDR3 spans 15 residues. The CDR3 spells CASSLEVGLQETQYF. The CDR3 DNA reads TGTGCCAGCAGCTTGGAAGTGGGACTACAAGAGACCCAGTACTTC. Full variable domain (rest looked up from reference TRBV7-6 and TRBJ2-5): GAGVSQSPRYKVTKRGQDVALRCDPISGHVSLYWYRQALGQGPEFLTYFNYEAQQDKSGLPNDRFSAERPEGSISTLTIQRTEQRDSAMYRCASSLEVGLQETQYFGPGTRLLVL.

This chain connects TRBV28 to TRBJ1-2, with D possibly TRBD1 on 6 matching bases. V was shortened by 2 bases and J by 6 bases, with 10 bases between the two germline ends. The germline gives CDR1 MDHEN, CDR2 SYDVKM. This CDR3 contains 13 residues. The CDR3 protein is CASSLLAGDGYTF. The CDR3 DNA follows: TGTGCCAGCAGTTTACTGGCAGGGGATGGCTACACCTTC.

The rearrangement joins TRBV5-1 to TRBJ1-6; D perhaps matches TRBD1 (6 bases). Trimming removed 0 bases from V and 9 bases from J, with 13 bases in between. This CDR3 is built from 15 residues. From germline, CDR1 is SGHRS and CDR2 YFSETQ. The CDR3 DNA reads as TGCGCCAGCAGCTTGGCTGGACAGTCGGGTTCACCCCTCCACTTT. Amino acids: CASSLAGQSGSPLHF. The whole variable domain, filled in from reference TRBV5-1 and TRBJ1-6, reads KAGVTQTPRYLIKTRGQQVTLSCSPISGHRSVSWYQQTPGQGLQFLFEYFSETQRNKGNFPGRFSGRQFSNSRSEMNVSTLELGDSALYLCASSLAGQSGSPLHFGNGTRLTVT.

The rearrangement joins TRBV9 to TRBJ2-2; D remains unclear. The germline V gene encodes CDR1 SGDLS and CDR2 YYNGEE. V lost 4 bases to trimming and J lost 4 bases, with 11 bases between them. The CDR3 runs 14 residues. The CDR3 coding sequence is TGTGCCAGCAGCCCCCAGTTAAGCACCGGGGAGCTGTTTTTT. It specifies CASSPQLSTGELFF.

J is TRBJ2-1 and V is TRBV27; unclear D gene. With 7 bases removed from V and 0 bases from J, the gap between germline ends came to 13 bases. CDR1 MNHEY and CDR2 SMNVEV come from the germline V gene (reference sequence). CDR3 length: 15 residues. Written as DNA, the CDR3 is TGTGCCAGCAAACAAACAACCCACTCCTACAATGAGCAGTTCTTC. Translated, it gives CASKQTTHSYNEQFF.

This chain links TRBV5-4 with TRBJ1-2; the match to TRBD1 covers 12 bases. The V gene end was trimmed by 3 bases and the J gene end by 4 bases; junction bases not matched to a gene: 10. Germline CDR1 SGHNT, CDR2 YYREEE (reference sequence). The CDR3 has 17 residues. This chain's CDR3 is CASSSGDRGRVGYGYTF. Written as DNA, the CDR3 is TGTGCCAGCAGCTCAGGGGACAGGGGGCGCGTTGGCTATGGCTACACCTTC. Based on the CDR3 plus reference TRBV5-4 and TRBJ1-2, the full variable domain is ETGVTQSPTHLIKTRGQQVTLRCSSQSGHNTVSWYQQALGQGPQFIFQYYREEENGRGNFPPRFSGLQFPNYSSELNVNALELDDSALYLCASSSGDRGRVGYGYTFGSGTRLTVV.

The V gene is TRBV11-3, the J gene TRBJ2-7; TRBD1 might be the D (6 bases). Trimming left V 2 bases short and J 4 bases short, with 12 bases between. Germline CDR1 is SGHNT and CDR2 is YENEEA. This CDR3 spans 14 amino acids. For the CDR3, the DNA is TGTGCCAGCAGCTTAAACAGGGCAACTTACGAGCAGTACTTC. Its translation is CASSLNRATYEQYF.

V gene TRBV6-5 combines with J gene TRBJ2-7, with unresolved D. V shed 7 bases and J shed 0 bases, with 13 bases lying between them. Germline V CDR1 and CDR2: MNHEY, SVGAGI. This CDR3 has 14 amino acids. CDR3 protein: CASTPRVSSYEQYF. The CDR3 DNA reads TGTGCCAGCACACCCCGGGTAAGCTCCTACGAGCAGTACTTC.

J is TRBJ2-2 and V is TRBV6-6, with D possibly TRBD1 on 6 matching bases. In germline, CDR1 is MNHNY, CDR2 SVGAGI (reference sequence). The CDR3 is 16 residues long. Trimming removed 4 bases from V and 0 bases from J, with 12 bases in between. CDR3 DNA sequence: TGTGCCAGCAGTTCAGACAGGTCTTCGAACACCGGGGAGCTGTTTTTT. Translated, it gives CASSSDRSSNTGELFF.

A single count supports this clone. This chain connects TRBV21-1 to TRBJ1-1; the DNA was not compared with TRBD1, the D call given in the table. TRBV21-1 is a pseudogene locus. The CDR3 covers 15 residues. CDR3 coding DNA: TGTGCCAGCAGCAGACCGGACAGGGGGCGGAGGAAGGCTTTCTTT. It encodes CASSRPDRGRRKAFF.

The chain is built from TRBV24-1 and TRBJ1-2; D is ambiguous. Germline-derived CDR1 and CDR2 are KGHDR and SFDVKD. V gave up 4 bases and J gave up 0 bases, with 14 bases separating them. This CDR3 spans 16 amino acids. Here the CDR3 DNA reads TGTGCCACCAGTGAATCCTTTGTGGGAGCTAACTATGGCTACACCTTC. Translated, it gives CATSESFVGANYGYTF.

This rearrangement joins TRBV7-2 to TRBJ2-7; 12 nucleotides align to TRBD2. V dropped 3 bases and J dropped 5; count of bases not matched to a gene: 5. This CDR3 comprises 15 residues. Germline V gene sequence: CDR1 SGHTA, CDR2 FQGNSA. In DNA, the CDR3 is TGTGCCAGCAGCTTGCAGACTAGCGGGAGAAACGAGCAGTACTTC. Translated: CASSLQTSGRNEQYF.

The rearrangement uses TRBV11-2 and TRBJ2-7, with 7 bases aligning to TRBD2. The J segment lost 2 bases and the V segment lost 2 bases, leaving 6 bases of the junction unmatched. This CDR3 spans 15 amino acids. Germline V gene sequence: CDR1 SGHAT, CDR2 FQNNGV. Here the CDR3 DNA reads TGTGCCAGCAGCTTATTGGCGGGAGCTACCTACGAGCAGTACTTC. Protein sequence: CASSLLAGATYEQYF. The variable domain in full, completed from reference TRBV11-2 and TRBJ2-7, reads EAGVAQSPRYKIIEKRQSVAFWCNPISGHATLYWYQQILGQGPKLLIQFQNNGVVDDSQLPKDRFSAERLKGVDSTLKIQPAKLEDSAVYLCASSLLAGATYEQYFGPGTRLTVT.

This chain joins TRBV6-5 and TRBJ2-1; 12 nucleotides align to TRBD2. The CDR3 is 16 residues long. The germline V gene encodes CDR1 MNHEY and CDR2 SVGAGI. V was clipped by 4 bases and J by 7 bases; unmatched bases: 8. CDR3 sequence (DNA): TGTGCCAGCAGTTCCGGGACTAGCGGGCAGCGGAATGAGCAGTTCTTC. Protein product: CASSSGTSGQRNEQFF.

CDR3 DNA sequence: TGTGCCAGCAGCTTGTGGGGCGTTAATACTGAAGCTTTCTTT. Translating it yields CASSLWGVNTEAFF. This sequence joins TRBV11-1 and TRBJ1-1; the D gene is possibly TRBD1 (5 bases). This CDR3 is built from 14 residues. The V gene's germline CDR1 is SGHAT and CDR2 FQDESV (reference sequence). Trimming stripped 3 bases from V and 5 bases from J, with 13 bases between.

The chain recombines TRBV29-1 with TRBJ2-3, with TRBD2 matching 7 bases. Germline loops: CDR1 SQVTM, CDR2 ANQGSEA. Trimming cost V 3 bases and J 6 bases; bases outside gene matches: 6. There are 13 residues in the CDR3. For the CDR3, the DNA is TGCAGCGTTGACGGGGGAGCGGGGGATACGCAGTATTTT. As protein: CSVDGGAGDTQYF.

This chain connects TRBV2 to TRBJ1-5; tentatively, D is TRBD1 (5 bases). Germline CDR1 is SNHLY and CDR2 is FYNNEI. The CDR3 loop spans 14 amino acids. V was clipped by 6 bases and J by 1 base, with 10 bases between them. The CDR3 DNA follows: TGTGCCAGCAGCCAGGGATTAAGCAATCAGCCCCAGCATTTT. Translation gives CASSQGLSNQPQHF.